The TCR beta chain under discussion was sequenced for a study of cytomegalovirus exposure and HLA in healthy donors. Study-wide context: The same platform as the approximately 670 first-cohort repertoires was used for the 90 to 150 validation repertoires, a later analysis reported. Study-level findings and limits: Later, an analysis found that TCR clusters from the first cohort tended to co-occur in the 120 validation repertoires.

V was clipped by 8 bases and J by 5 bases; unmatched bases: 9. Germline V lookup: CDR1 SGHRS, CDR2 YFSETQ. The CDR3 covers 14 residues. The table came from immunoSEQ multiplex PCR; TCRdb's copy has only in-frame clones and leaves some out. This table holds a few hundred thousand clones, just over 85% found once. Worth noting for this clone: Its antigen is not known.

This clonotype originated in a woman aged 18-29 years in good health and CMV-seronegative. Sequences were obtained from PBMCs. The chain employs TRBV5-1 and TRBJ1-1; 10 positions agree with TRBD1. The CDR3 sequence: CASNPGQGGTEAFF. The CDR3 coding sequence is TGCGCCAGTAACCCTGGACAGGGGGGGACTGAAGCTTTCTTT.